These T cell receptor beta chains were read from a single sample in a study of OX40 agonist ivuxolimab in advanced cancers. Assay used: immunoSEQ multiplex PCR; TCRdb lists only in-frame clones, some missing. The sample contains 50,000 to 70,000 clones, around 83% of which appear only once. This specimen was CD4+ or CD8+ T cells sorted from blood, taken in a trial of the OX40 agonist ivuxolimab. These receptors were taken from an adult with an advanced solid tumor such as melanoma, head and neck, liver or kidney cancer. Each CDR3 is given with its conserved first and last residue. D genes are given only for firm matches. Only some rows state a clone size, as once, few, many or a class for expanded clones.

.,.,TRBV29-1,TRBJ2-2,CSVSTGTGELFF,TGCAGCGTTTCGACAGGCACCGGGGAGCTGTTTTTT
.,TRBD2,TRBV2,TRBJ2-7,CASIHPSGRGEQYF,TGTGCCAGCATTCACCCTAGCGGGAGAGGAGAGCAGTACTTC
.,TRBD1,TRBV4-2,TRBJ2-1,CASSQDGTGGQEEQFF,TGTGCCAGCAGCCAAGACGGGACAGGGGGACAGGAGGAGCAGTTCTTC
.,.,TRBV5-6,TRBJ2-7,CASTPPQGGEQYF,TGTGCCAGCACCCCCCCGCAGGGGGGCGAGCAGTACTTC
.,TRBD1,TRBV9,TRBJ1-2,CASSGKTGRNYGYTF,TGTGCCAGCAGCGGAAAGACAGGGCGGAACTATGGCTACACCTTC
once,TRBD2,TRBV11-3,TRBJ2-3,CASSLGLRTDTQYF,TGTGCCAGCAGCTTGGGACTACGCACAGATACGCAGTATTTT
once,.,TRBV6-6,TRBJ1-2,CASRSEGNYGYTF,TGTGCCAGCAGGAGTGAGGGTAACTATGGCTACACCTTC
.,.,TRBV19,TRBJ1-1,CASAPQGGMDTEAFF,TGTGCCAGCGCACCCCAGGGAGGGATGGACACTGAAGCTTTCTTT
once,.,TRBV7-9,TRBJ2-1,CASSPGSSYNEQFF,TGTGCCAGCAGCCCAGGGTCCTCCTACAATGAGCAGTTCTTC
few,TRBD1,TRBV28,TRBJ1-5,CASSPGTGSQPQHF,TGTGCCAGCAGCCCCGGGACAGGCAGCCAGCCCCAGCATTTT
.,.,TRBV7-9,TRBJ2-3,CASSLGEDTQYF,TGTGCCAGCAGCTTAGGGGAAGATACGCAGTATTTT
once,.,TRBV29-1,TRBJ2-2,CSVEDPRDTGELFF,TGCAGCGTTGAAGATCCCCGGGATACCGGGGAGCTGTTTTTT
.,.,TRBV2,TRBJ2-7,CASSEEGGQYF,TGTGCCAGCAGTGAAGAAGGTGGGCAGTACTTC
.,.,TRBV5-1,TRBJ2-5,CASSLQGEETQYF,TGCGCCAGCAGCCTACAGGGTGAGGAGACCCAGTACTTC
.,TRBD2,TRBV7-3,TRBJ2-3,CASSSGGDTQYF,TGTGCCAGCAGCTCCGGGGGGGATACGCAGTATTTT
once,.,TRBV28,TRBJ1-1,CASSPRRTEAFF,TGTGCCAGCAGTCCCCGGAGAACTGAAGCTTTCTTT
.,TRBD2,TRBV7-8,TRBJ2-1,CASSLRLAGGDNEQFF,TGTGCCAGCAGCTTAAGGTTAGCGGGAGGGGACAATGAGCAGTTCTTC
once,.,TRBV2,TRBJ1-1,CASEGSMNTEAFF,TGTGCCAGCGAGGGGTCTATGAACACTGAAGCTTTCTTT
.,.,TRBV11-2,TRBJ2-1,CASSLIFGGATYNEQFF,TGTGCCAGCAGCTTAATTTTTGGCGGGGCGACCTACAATGAGCAGTTCTTC
.,TRBD2,TRBV5-1,TRBJ2-1,CASSSEASGASSYNEQFF,TGCGCCAGCAGCTCGGAGGCTAGCGGTGCTAGCTCCTACAATGAGCAGTTCTTC
.,TRBD2,TRBV7-2,TRBJ2-7,CASSQAGGIPYEQYF,TGTGCCAGCAGCCAAGCGGGAGGGATCCCCTACGAGCAGTACTTC
.,.,TRBV19,TRBJ2-1,CASSRAVSPLPNEQFF,TGTGCCAGTAGTCGGGCGGTTTCCCCTTTACCCAATGAGCAGTTCTTC
.,.,TRBV18,TRBJ1-1,CASSPSQGDNTEAFF,TGTGCCAGCTCACCATCCCAGGGCGATAACACTGAAGCTTTCTTT
once,.,TRBV10-3,TRBJ1-1,CAISEFGGGAEAFF,TGTGCCATCAGTGAGTTTGGGGGAGGGGCTGAAGCTTTCTTT
.,TRBD1,TRBV27,TRBJ2-1,CASSLFRDRVKLEQFF,TGTGCCAGCAGTTTATTTCGTGACAGGGTAAAGTTAGAGCAGTTCTTC
.,.,TRBV28,TRBJ2-3,CASSPNRVVGDTQYF,TGTGCCAGCAGCCCCAACAGGGTAGTGGGAGATACGCAGTATTTT
.,.,TRBV10-3,TRBJ2-7,CAISTEHEQYF,TGTGCCATCAGTACGGAACACGAGCAGTACTTC
.,.,TRBV11-2,TRBJ2-7,CASSLTRFSSSYEQYF,TGTGCCAGCAGCTTGACTAGATTCTCGAGCTCCTACGAGCAGTACTTC
.,.,TRBV7-9,TRBJ1-2,CASSLTGLYGYTF,TGTGCCAGCAGCTTAACGGGACTCTATGGCTACACCTTC
once,.,TRBV4-3,TRBJ2-5,CASSKRFGETQYF,TGCGCCAGCAGCAAGAGGTTTGGCGAGACCCAGTACTTC
.,TRBD1,TRBV27,TRBJ1-5,CASRTTNRGLDQPQHF,TGTGCCAGCAGAACAACAAACAGGGGGCTAGATCAGCCCCAGCATTTT
.,TRBD1,TRBV5-4,TRBJ2-7,CASSPGQGGTEQYF,TGTGCCAGCAGCCCCGGACAGGGGGGCACCGAGCAGTACTTC
.,TRBD2,TRBV30,TRBJ2-7,CACPGRGDTYEQYF,TGTGCCTGCCCCGGGCGGGGGGACACCTACGAGCAGTACTTC
.,.,TRBV9,TRBJ1-1,CASSEGANTEAFF,TGTGCCAGCAGCGAGGGAGCGAACACTGAAGCTTTCTTT
.,.,TRBV5-1,TRBJ2-5,CASSGELGETQYF,TGCGCCAGCAGCGGCGAGTTAGGGGAGACCCAGTACTTC
.,TRBD2,TRBV11-2,TRBJ2-5,CASSEGLAGLNGETQYF,TGTGCCAGCAGCGAAGGACTAGCGGGGCTAAACGGAGAGACCCAGTACTTC
.,TRBD2,TRBV18,TRBJ2-1,CASSPPGGRNYNEQFF,TGTGCCAGCTCACCACCGGGCGGGAGGAACTACAATGAGCAGTTCTTC
once,.,TRBV7-2,TRBJ2-7,CASSLGAGSLSYEQYF,TGTGCCAGCAGCTTAGGGGCGGGGAGCCTCTCCTACGAGCAGTACTTC
.,.,TRBV12-5,TRBJ2-3,CASAMGIADTQYF,TGTGCTAGTGCGATGGGGATAGCAGATACGCAGTATTTT
.,.,TRBV27,TRBJ2-2,CASSPGWDTGELFF,TGTGCCAGCAGCCCGGGGTGGGACACCGGGGAGCTGTTTTTT
.,TRBD1,TRBV5-1,TRBJ1-1,CASSRGGQDTEAFF,TGCGCCAGCAGCCGCGGGGGACAGGACACTGAAGCTTTCTTT
.,TRBD2,TRBV5-4,TRBJ2-4,CASSSGLAGGRDIQYF,TGTGCCAGCAGCTCGGGACTAGCGGGAGGGAGGGACATTCAGTACTTC
.,TRBD2,TRBV18,TRBJ2-5,CASSPTQTSVEQYF,TGTGCCAGCTCACCCACCCAGACTAGCGTGGAGCAGTACTTC
.,TRBD2,TRBV28,TRBJ2-2,CASSPLAANTGELFF,TGTGCCAGCAGCCCCCTAGCGGCGAACACCGGGGAGCTGTTTTTT
.,.,TRBV5-1,TRBJ1-1,CASSLDPGLATEAFF,TGCGCCAGCAGCTTAGATCCGGGTCTTGCCACTGAAGCTTTCTTT
.,TRBD2,TRBV19,TRBJ2-1,CASSIDPPGLAAHNEQFF,TGTGCCAGTAGTATAGATCCGCCGGGACTAGCGGCCCACAATGAGCAGTTCTTC
.,TRBD2,TRBV27,TRBJ2-7,CASSLAGLAGYEQYF,TGTGCCAGCAGTTTAGCGGGACTAGCGGGCTACGAGCAGTACTTC
.,TRBD2,TRBV6-5,TRBJ2-5,CASSHGTNQETQYF,TGTGCCAGCAGCCACGGGACTAACCAAGAGACCCAGTACTTC
.,TRBD1,TRBV19,TRBJ1-5,CASSWGQGNQPQHF,TGTGCCAGTAGCTGGGGACAGGGCAATCAGCCCCAGCATTTT
.,.,TRBV7-2,TRBJ1-4,CASSSGPRLGREKLFF,TGTGCCAGCAGCTCCGGGCCTCGGCTAGGGCGAGAAAAACTGTTTTTT
.,.,TRBV4-1,TRBJ1-2,CASSAQGYGYTF,TGCGCCAGCAGCGCACAGGGATATGGCTACACCTTC
.,.,TRBV19,TRBJ2-5,CASSIQSGDRTQYF,TGTGCCAGTAGTATCCAGTCTGGGGACCGGACCCAGTACTTC